This note documents a single TCR beta chain sequence. Its antigen target is currently unknown. It has no much larger one-base neighbor in the sample; base qualities were not kept. From the germline V gene, CDR1 is LGHNA and CDR2 is YNFKEQ. From the cysteine up to the phenylalanine, the CDR3 has a length of 13 residues. The retained sequence is limited to the CDR3, 39 bases, with the frame set at the first base. V gives up 1 base and J gives up 1 base, and the segment between their germline ends measures 5 bases. Collaborating institutions collected whole blood in K2EDTA tubes following their own protocols. For TCRbeta analysis, collaborators shipped samples as frozen whole blood, isolated PBMCs, or DNA extracted from either of those sample types. The data were obtained in a study of blood T cell repertoires in COVID-19 (dated by TCRdb to 2019 to 2021). For the study in its entirety: The collaborator samples originated in the United States, Italy and Spain and spanned the acute and convalescent phases of COVID-19. The material from the prospective study consisted of cDNA or gDNA derived from T cells, B-cell-depleted T cells, or PBMCs. The dataset comprised deeply sampled blood TCRbeta repertoires from subjects exposed to, actively infected with, or recovered from COVID-19. The repertoires were released in a freely available public database meant as a resource for research on the immune response to SARS-CoV-2. Samples came from the ongoing ImmuneRACE study (first 160 participants) plus 1,254 subjects from 6 global collaborators. Nearly every sample came with metadata listing a de-identified subject ID, COVID-19 status, age in years and sex. Where HLA class I and class II types were available, the types were taken from metadata supplied by the sample provider, not from assay-based typing.

Overall study outcomes, separate from this receptor: How much clinical and demographic metadata was included differed by source and by participant, and the metadata was provided uncurated.

TCRbeta CDR3 regions were amplified from genomic DNA by means of the immunoSEQ Assay, a bias-controlled multiplex PCR. On the authors' methods: Nucleated cell counts per sample were estimated from amplification of reference gene primers within the assay. Sequence reads were collapsed and filtered to measure the absolute abundance of every unique TCRbeta CDR3 rearrangement. Productive Simpson clonality was computed per sample as the square root of Simpson's diversity index over productive rearrangements. TCRdb retrieved this table from immuneACCESS and kept in-frame rearrangements only. Not all clones are present; in checked studies, unresolved V genes account for under half, and no reason is known for the remainder. The DNA was the basis for D and trimming; V, J and clone size are from that table. Here the sample has around 80,000 clones; around 89% occur a single time. The ten largest clones represent around 0.6% of the sample.

This sequence uses TRBV4-2 and TRBJ2-7; the D gene is unclear. The sequencing input was peripheral blood. The clonotype originates from a man in his 60s with acute or convalescent COVID-19. The DNA reads TGTGCCAGCAGCCAAGGTCCTTCCTACGAGCAGTACTTC. It is translated as CASSQGPSYEQYF.